Listed below are T cell receptor beta chains from one sample, sequenced in a study of CD8 T cells in Susac syndrome. In TCRdb, the immunoSEQ multiplex PCR reads were re-called with MiXCR into one record per CDR3 protein. The sample holds approximately 230,000 distinct CDR3 sequences; around 93% are singletons and the top ten take roughly 0.072%. The sample was CD4+ T cells from PBMCs. The source is a human donor with multiple sclerosis. The CDR3 runs from the conserved cysteine through the conserved F or W. Size is omitted from some rows. Given values are once, few, many or a class for expanded clones.

j_gene: TRBJ1-1; v_gene: TRBV30; abundance: -; CDR3aa: CAWSDRRNTEAFF
j_gene: TRBJ1-6; v_gene: TRBV7-9; abundance: -; CDR3aa: CASSSPGQGNSPLHF
j_gene: TRBJ1-2; v_gene: TRBV6-2/TRBV6-3; abundance: -; CDR3aa: CASTPGQSGYTF
j_gene: TRBJ1-2; v_gene: TRBV19; abundance: -; CDR3aa: CASSSLPGTANYGYTF
j_gene: TRBJ2-1; v_gene: TRBV6-6; abundance: -; CDR3aa: CASTQRAGVGEQFF
j_gene: TRBJ1-5; v_gene: TRBV2; abundance: once; CDR3aa: CASSDRATLHQPQHF
j_gene: TRBJ2-3; v_gene: TRBV14; abundance: -; CDR3aa: CASSQDGDTQYF
j_gene: TRBJ2-1; v_gene: TRBV6-2/TRBV6-3; abundance: -; CDR3aa: CASSYSRDRGFEQFF
j_gene: TRBJ2-1; v_gene: TRBV14; abundance: -; CDR3aa: CASSQSGSRGQFF
j_gene: TRBJ1-4; v_gene: TRBV12-3/TRBV12-4; abundance: -; CDR3aa: CASSRTEKLFF
j_gene: TRBJ1-1; v_gene: TRBV6-5; abundance: -; CDR3aa: CASSYSSRTEAFF
j_gene: TRBJ2-5; v_gene: TRBV27; abundance: -; CDR3aa: CASSLSWGVIETQYF
j_gene: TRBJ2-3; v_gene: TRBV2; abundance: -; CDR3aa: CASSEVPDTQYF
j_gene: TRBJ2-5; v_gene: TRBV19; abundance: -; CDR3aa: CATRPGRSQGAQETQYF
j_gene: TRBJ2-2; v_gene: TRBV6-6; abundance: -; CDR3aa: CASTAGLSNTGELFF
j_gene: TRBJ1-5; v_gene: TRBV18; abundance: -; CDR3aa: CASSPLYHPGQGAYQPQHF
j_gene: TRBJ2-5; v_gene: TRBV19; abundance: -; CDR3aa: CASSSLRQAESQETQYF
j_gene: TRBJ1-6; v_gene: TRBV5-1; abundance: -; CDR3aa: CASSGGDSYNSPLHF
j_gene: TRBJ2-3; v_gene: TRBV15; abundance: once; CDR3aa: CATSREETGQGRTDTQYF
j_gene: TRBJ1-5; v_gene: TRBV12-3/TRBV12-4; abundance: -; CDR3aa: CASSQQGHQPQHF
j_gene: TRBJ2-4; v_gene: TRBV5-1; abundance: -; CDR3aa: CASSSKGAKNIQYF
j_gene: TRBJ2-4; v_gene: TRBV6-1; abundance: -; CDR3aa: CASSLGPGNIQYF
j_gene: TRBJ2-2; v_gene: TRBV5-1; abundance: -; CDR3aa: CASSFGLYTGELFF
j_gene: TRBJ2-2; v_gene: TRBV24-1; abundance: -; CDR3aa: CATSPFGVAGELFF
j_gene: TRBJ1-6; v_gene: TRBV3-1; abundance: -; CDR3aa: CASSQPLRGSPLHF
j_gene: TRBJ1-4; v_gene: TRBV7-9; abundance: once; CDR3aa: CASSLWAGPNEKLFF
j_gene: TRBJ2-5; v_gene: TRBV20-1; abundance: -; CDR3aa: CSLGGHETQYF
j_gene: TRBJ2-3; v_gene: TRBV5-4; abundance: -; CDR3aa: CASSLIRGWVTDTQYF
j_gene: TRBJ1-4; v_gene: TRBV7-9; abundance: -; CDR3aa: CASSLAQTNEKLFF
j_gene: TRBJ2-7; v_gene: TRBV9; abundance: -; CDR3aa: CASSVDPTGGYEQYF
j_gene: TRBJ1-1; v_gene: TRBV6-1; abundance: -; CDR3aa: CASRDDRVMNTEAFF
j_gene: TRBJ1-6; v_gene: TRBV3-1; abundance: -; CDR3aa: CASSQVPWDSPLHF
j_gene: TRBJ2-6; v_gene: TRBV2; abundance: -; CDR3aa: CASSESVGSSGANVLTF
j_gene: TRBJ2-3; v_gene: TRBV7-3; abundance: -; CDR3aa: CASRDGSPGTDTQYF
j_gene: TRBJ2-3; v_gene: TRBV30; abundance: -; CDR3aa: CAWRRQPDTQYF
j_gene: TRBJ2-3; v_gene: TRBV5-1; abundance: -; CDR3aa: CASTRLGTLGDTQYF
j_gene: TRBJ2-1; v_gene: TRBV3-1; abundance: -; CDR3aa: CASSQVGGGTYNEQFF
j_gene: TRBJ2-3; v_gene: TRBV3-1; abundance: once; CDR3aa: CASSPGERFSTDTQYF
j_gene: TRBJ1-1; v_gene: TRBV7-3; abundance: -; CDR3aa: CASSLNTGGTEAFF
j_gene: TRBJ2-5; v_gene: TRBV11-2; abundance: -; CDR3aa: CASSSGLLQETQYF
j_gene: TRBJ1-2; v_gene: TRBV28; abundance: -; CDR3aa: CASSPSEGGYTF
j_gene: TRBJ1-5; v_gene: TRBV4-1; abundance: -; CDR3aa: CASSGDRANQPQHF
j_gene: TRBJ2-5; v_gene: TRBV5-1; abundance: once; CDR3aa: CASSRGQGIGQETQYF
j_gene: TRBJ1-4; v_gene: TRBV3-1; abundance: -; CDR3aa: CASSPRGQANEKLFF
j_gene: TRBJ2-5; v_gene: TRBV12-3/TRBV12-4; abundance: -; CDR3aa: CASTPGGVETQYF
j_gene: TRBJ2-1; v_gene: TRBV10-3; abundance: -; CDR3aa: CAIRGAADNEQFF
j_gene: TRBJ2-5; v_gene: TRBV5-4; abundance: -; CDR3aa: CASSVDQETQYF
j_gene: TRBJ1-3; v_gene: TRBV20-1; abundance: once; CDR3aa: CSARSGGTGVSGNTIYF
j_gene: TRBJ2-7; v_gene: TRBV10-3; abundance: -; CDR3aa: CAISESGQNPYEQYF
j_gene: TRBJ1-5; v_gene: TRBV6-6; abundance: -; CDR3aa: CASTQQAAPGPQHF
j_gene: TRBJ2-7; v_gene: TRBV27; abundance: -; CDR3aa: CASSLEGRNTEQYF
j_gene: TRBJ2-5; v_gene: TRBV9; abundance: -; CDR3aa: CASSPGLAGDGETQYF
j_gene: TRBJ1-1; v_gene: TRBV5-1; abundance: -; CDR3aa: CASSLRDRGSAEAFF
j_gene: TRBJ1-2; v_gene: TRBV23-1; abundance: -; CDR3aa: CASSQSRKGCGYTF
j_gene: TRBJ2-2; v_gene: TRBV11-2; abundance: -; CDR3aa: CASSLVQAAGELFF
j_gene: TRBJ2-5; v_gene: TRBV29-1; abundance: once; CDR3aa: CSVAQTGTGQETQYF